Sequencing of this T cell receptor (beta chain) was carried out in a study of brain T cells in children with intractable seizures. The V end lost 3 bases, the J end lost 0 bases, and 8 bases lay between the germline ends. The CDR3 sequence is 14 residues long. Germline loops: CDR1 SGDLS, CDR2 YYNGEE. Produced via immunoSEQ multiplex PCR; TCRdb's table is partial and in-frame only. Seen here are hundreds of thousands of clones, approximately 93% observed once, and the top ten hold roughly 5.8%. Details on this clone: What it binds is not known.

Time point in this sample: blood from clinic visit 5 months post-surgery; TSC patient then seizure free. Sequencing was limited to surgery cases with top T cell transcript signatures in brain tissue. Patients received at least one anti-epileptic drug before surgery. Points from the study as a whole: Pre- and post-surgery blood differed in depth, so pre-surgery absences may be undersampling.

The sequencing used peripheral blood, collected about 5 months after surgery. This TCR came from a boy less than two years old with tuberous sclerosis and intractable seizures. The chain recombines TRBV9 with TRBJ2-3, with unresolved D. As DNA, the CDR3 is TGTGCCAGCAGCGGAAGAACTAGCACAGATACGCAGTATTTT. This encodes CASSGRTSTDTQYF. The full variable domain, in which reference TRBV9 and TRBJ2-3 provide the parts outside the CDR3, is DSGVTQTPKHLITATGQRVTLRCSPRSGDLSVYWYQQSLDQGLQFLIQYYNGEERAKGNILERFSAQQFPDLHSELNLSSLELGDSALYFCASSGRTSTDTQYFGPGTRLTVL.